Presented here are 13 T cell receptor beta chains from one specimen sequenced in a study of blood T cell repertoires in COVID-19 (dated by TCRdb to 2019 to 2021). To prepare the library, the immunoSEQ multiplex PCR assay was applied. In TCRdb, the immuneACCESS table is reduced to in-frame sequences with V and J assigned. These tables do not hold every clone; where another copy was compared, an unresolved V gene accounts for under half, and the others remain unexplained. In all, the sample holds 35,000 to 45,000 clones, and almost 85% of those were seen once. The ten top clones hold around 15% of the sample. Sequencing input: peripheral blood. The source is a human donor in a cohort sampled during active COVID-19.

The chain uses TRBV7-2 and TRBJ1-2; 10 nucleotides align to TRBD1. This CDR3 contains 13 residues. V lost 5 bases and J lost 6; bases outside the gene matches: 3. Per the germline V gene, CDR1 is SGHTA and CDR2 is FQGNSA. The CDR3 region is CASSDGTGDGYTF. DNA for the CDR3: TGTGCCAGCAGCGACGGGACAGGGGATGGCTACACCTTC. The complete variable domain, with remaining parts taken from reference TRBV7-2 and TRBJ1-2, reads GAGVSQSPSNKVTEKGKDVELRCDPISGHTALYWYRQSLGQGLEFLIYFQGNSAPDKSGLPSDRFSAERTGGSVSTLTIQRTQQEDSAVYLCASSDGTGDGYTFGSGTRLTVV.

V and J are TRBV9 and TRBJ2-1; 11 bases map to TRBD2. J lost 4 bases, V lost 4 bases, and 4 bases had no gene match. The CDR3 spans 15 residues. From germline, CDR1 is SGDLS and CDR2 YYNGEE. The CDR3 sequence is CASSQSSGGYNEQFF. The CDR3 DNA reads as TGTGCCAGCAGCCAATCTAGCGGGGGGTACAATGAGCAGTTCTTC.

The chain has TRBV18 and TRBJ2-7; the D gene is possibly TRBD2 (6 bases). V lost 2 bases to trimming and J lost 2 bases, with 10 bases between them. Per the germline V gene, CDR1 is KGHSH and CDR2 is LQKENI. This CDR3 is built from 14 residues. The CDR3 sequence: CASSPGTLAYEQYF. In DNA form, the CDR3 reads TGTGCCAGCTCACCAGGGACTCTGGCCTACGAGCAGTACTTC.

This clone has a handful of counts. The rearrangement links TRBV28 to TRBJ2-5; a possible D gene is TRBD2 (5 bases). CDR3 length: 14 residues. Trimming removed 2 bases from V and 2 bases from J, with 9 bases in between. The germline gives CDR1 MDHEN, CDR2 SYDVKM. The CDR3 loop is CASSLQTKQETQYF. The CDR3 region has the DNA TGTGCCAGCAGTTTACAGACTAAACAAGAGACCCAGTACTTC.

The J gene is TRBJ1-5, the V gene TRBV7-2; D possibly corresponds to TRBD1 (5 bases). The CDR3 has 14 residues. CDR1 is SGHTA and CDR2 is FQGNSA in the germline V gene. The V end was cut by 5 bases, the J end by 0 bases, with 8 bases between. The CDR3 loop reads CASSLTGSNQPQHF. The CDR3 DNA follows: TGTGCCAGCAGCCTAACAGGTAGCAATCAGCCCCAGCATTTT.

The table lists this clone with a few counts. The CDR3 is CASSLYTGQETQYF. CDR3 DNA sequence: TGTGCCAGCAGCTTGTACACGGGGCAAGAGACCCAGTACTTC. The chain has TRBV5-4 and TRBJ2-5, with D possibly TRBD2 on 5 matching bases. This CDR3 has 14 residues. Trimming stripped 1 base from V and 2 bases from J, with 9 bases between. Per germline, CDR1 SGHNT and CDR2 YYREEE (reference sequence). The whole variable domain, filled in from reference TRBV5-4 and TRBJ2-5, reads ETGVTQSPTHLIKTRGQQVTLRCSSQSGHNTVSWYQQALGQGPQFIFQYYREEENGRGNFPPRFSGLQFPNYSSELNVNALELDDSALYLCASSLYTGQETQYFGPGTRLLVL.

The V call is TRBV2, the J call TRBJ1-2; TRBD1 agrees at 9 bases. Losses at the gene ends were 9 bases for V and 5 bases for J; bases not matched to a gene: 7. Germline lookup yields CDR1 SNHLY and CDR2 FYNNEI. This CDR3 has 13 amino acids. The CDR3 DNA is TGTGCCAGTACAGGGGGCGTAGGGTATGGCTACACCTTC. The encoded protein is CASTGGVGYGYTF.

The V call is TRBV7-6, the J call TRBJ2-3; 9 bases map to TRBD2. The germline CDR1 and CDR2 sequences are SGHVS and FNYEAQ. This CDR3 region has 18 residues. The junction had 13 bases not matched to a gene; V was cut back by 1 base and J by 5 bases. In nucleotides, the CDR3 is TGTGCCAGCAGCTTAGGTGGTTTTCGCGGGAGGGCAAGAGATACGCAGTATTTT. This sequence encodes CASSLGGFRGRARDTQYF.

Here the CDR3 DNA reads TGTGCCAGTATGGCATCAGGGGGCCTTCAGCCCCAGCATTTT. Its protein is CASMASGGLQPQHF. The chain links TRBV19 to TRBJ1-5; 8 nucleotides agree with TRBD1. The CDR3 is 14 residues long. V was pared by 7 bases and J by 6 bases, with 8 bases of the junction left unmatched. CDR1 is LNHDA, CDR2 SQIVND, per germline (reference sequence).

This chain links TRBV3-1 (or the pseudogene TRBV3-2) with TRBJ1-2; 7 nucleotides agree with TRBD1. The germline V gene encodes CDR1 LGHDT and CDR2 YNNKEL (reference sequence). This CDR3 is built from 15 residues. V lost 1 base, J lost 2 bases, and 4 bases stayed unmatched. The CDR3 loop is CASSQAETGNYGYTF. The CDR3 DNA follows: TGTGCCAGCAGCCAAGCGGAGACAGGGAACTATGGCTACACCTTC.

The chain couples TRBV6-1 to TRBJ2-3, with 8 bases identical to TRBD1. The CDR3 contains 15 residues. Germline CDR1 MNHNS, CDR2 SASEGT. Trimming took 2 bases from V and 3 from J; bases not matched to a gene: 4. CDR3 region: CASSEWTGMTDTQYF. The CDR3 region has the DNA TGTGCCAGCAGTGAATGGACAGGGATGACAGATACGCAGTATTTT.

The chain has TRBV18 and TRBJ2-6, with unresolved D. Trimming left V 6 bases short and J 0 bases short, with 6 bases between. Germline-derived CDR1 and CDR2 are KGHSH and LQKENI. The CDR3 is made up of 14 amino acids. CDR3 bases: TGTGCCAGCTCGGGCCTCTCTGGGGCCAACGTCCTGACTTTC. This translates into CASSGLSGANVLTF.

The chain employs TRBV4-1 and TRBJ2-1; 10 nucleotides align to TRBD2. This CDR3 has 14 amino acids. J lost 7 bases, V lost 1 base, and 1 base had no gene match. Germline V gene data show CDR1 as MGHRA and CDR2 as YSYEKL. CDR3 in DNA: TGCGCCAGCAGCCAAGGAGCGGGAGGGAATGAGCAGTTCTTC. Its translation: CASSQGAGGNEQFF.